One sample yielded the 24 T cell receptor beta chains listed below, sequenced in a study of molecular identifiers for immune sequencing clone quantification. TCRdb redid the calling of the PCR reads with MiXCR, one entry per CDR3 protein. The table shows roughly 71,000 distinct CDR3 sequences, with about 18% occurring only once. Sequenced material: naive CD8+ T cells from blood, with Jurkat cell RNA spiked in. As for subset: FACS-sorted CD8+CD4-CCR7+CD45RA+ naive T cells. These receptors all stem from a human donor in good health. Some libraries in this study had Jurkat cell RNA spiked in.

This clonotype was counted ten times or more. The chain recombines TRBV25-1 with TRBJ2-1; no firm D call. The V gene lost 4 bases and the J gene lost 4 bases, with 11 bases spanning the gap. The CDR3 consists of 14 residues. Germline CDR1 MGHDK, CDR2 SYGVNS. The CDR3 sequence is CASSGVASYNEQFF. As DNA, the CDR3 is TGTGCCAGCAGTGGAGTCGCCTCGTACAATGAGCAGTTCTTC.

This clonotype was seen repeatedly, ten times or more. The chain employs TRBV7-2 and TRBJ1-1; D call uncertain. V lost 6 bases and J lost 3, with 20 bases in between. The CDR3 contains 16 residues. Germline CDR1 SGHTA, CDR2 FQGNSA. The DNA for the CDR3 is TGTGCCAGCAGTTTTTTTAACCCCGTTCGAGACACTGAAGCTTTCTTT. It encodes CASSFFNPVRDTEAFF.

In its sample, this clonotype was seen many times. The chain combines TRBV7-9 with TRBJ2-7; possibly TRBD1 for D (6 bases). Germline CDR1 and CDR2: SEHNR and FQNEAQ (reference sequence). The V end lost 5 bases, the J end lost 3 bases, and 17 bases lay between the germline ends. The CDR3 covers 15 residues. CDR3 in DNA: TGTGCCAGCAGCCCTCTCGTGGGGGCCGTCTACGAGCAGTACTTC. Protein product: CASSPLVGAVYEQYF. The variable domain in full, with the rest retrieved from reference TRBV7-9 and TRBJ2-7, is DTGVSQNPRHKITKRGQNVTFRCDPISEHNRLYWYRQTLGQGPEFLTYFQNEAQLEKSRLLSDRFSAERPKGSFSTLEIQRTEQGDSAMYLCASSPLVGAVYEQYFGPGTRLTVT.

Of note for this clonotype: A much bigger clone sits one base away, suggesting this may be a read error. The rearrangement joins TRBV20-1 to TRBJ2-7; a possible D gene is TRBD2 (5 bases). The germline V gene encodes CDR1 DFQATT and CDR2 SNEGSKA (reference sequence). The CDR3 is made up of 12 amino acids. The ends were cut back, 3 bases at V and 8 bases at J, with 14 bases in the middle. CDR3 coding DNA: TGCAGTGCTAGGGGAGCTCGGTACAAGCAGTACTTC. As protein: CSARGARYKQYF.

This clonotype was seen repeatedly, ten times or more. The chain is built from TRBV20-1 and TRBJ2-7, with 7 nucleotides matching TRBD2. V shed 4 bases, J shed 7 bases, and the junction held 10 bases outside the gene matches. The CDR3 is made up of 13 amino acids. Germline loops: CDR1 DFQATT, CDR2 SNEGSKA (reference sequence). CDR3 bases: TGCAGTGCTACCCTGAAACCGGGACTAGAGCAGTACTTC. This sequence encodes CSATLKPGLEQYF.

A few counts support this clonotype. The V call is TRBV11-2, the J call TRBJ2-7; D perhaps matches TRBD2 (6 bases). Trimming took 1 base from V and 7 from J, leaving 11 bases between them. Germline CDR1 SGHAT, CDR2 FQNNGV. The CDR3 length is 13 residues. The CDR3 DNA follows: TGTGCCAGCAGCTTAGGGGGACTGAGTGAGCAGTACTTC. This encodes CASSLGGLSEQYF.

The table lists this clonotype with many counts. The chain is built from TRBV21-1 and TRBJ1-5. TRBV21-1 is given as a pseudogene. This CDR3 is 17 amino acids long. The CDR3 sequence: CASTPSVRGDSNQPQHF. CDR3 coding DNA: TGTGCCAGCACGCCCTCCGTAAGGGGAGATAGCAATCAGCCCCAGCATTTT.

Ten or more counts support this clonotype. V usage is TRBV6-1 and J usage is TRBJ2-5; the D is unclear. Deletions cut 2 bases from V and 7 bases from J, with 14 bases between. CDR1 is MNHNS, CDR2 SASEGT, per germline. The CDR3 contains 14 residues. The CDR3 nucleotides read TGTGCCAGCAGTGAAAGTGGAGCCGGTGCGACCCAGTACTTC. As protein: CASSESGAGATQYF.

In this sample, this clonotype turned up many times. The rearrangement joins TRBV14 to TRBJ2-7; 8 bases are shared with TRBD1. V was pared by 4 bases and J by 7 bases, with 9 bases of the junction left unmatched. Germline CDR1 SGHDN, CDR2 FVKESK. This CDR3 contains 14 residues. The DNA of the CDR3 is TGTGCCAGCAGCCCGACAGGGGTCGTAGGGGAGCAGTACTTC. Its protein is CASSPTGVVGEQYF.

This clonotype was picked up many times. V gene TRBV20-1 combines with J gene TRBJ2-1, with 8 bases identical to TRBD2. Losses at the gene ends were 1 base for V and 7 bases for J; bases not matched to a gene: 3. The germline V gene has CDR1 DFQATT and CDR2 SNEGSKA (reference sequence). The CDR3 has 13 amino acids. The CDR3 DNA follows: TGCAGTGCTAGAGCGGGAGGGGAAAATGAGCAGTTCTTC. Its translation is CSARAGGENEQFF.

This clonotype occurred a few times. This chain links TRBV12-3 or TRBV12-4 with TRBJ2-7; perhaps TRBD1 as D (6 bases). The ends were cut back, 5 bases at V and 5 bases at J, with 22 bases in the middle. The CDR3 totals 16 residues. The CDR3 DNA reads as TGTGCCAGCAGTCCCATGGGGGCAGCCTCCCAGCACGAGCAGTACTTC. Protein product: CASSPMGAASQHEQYF.

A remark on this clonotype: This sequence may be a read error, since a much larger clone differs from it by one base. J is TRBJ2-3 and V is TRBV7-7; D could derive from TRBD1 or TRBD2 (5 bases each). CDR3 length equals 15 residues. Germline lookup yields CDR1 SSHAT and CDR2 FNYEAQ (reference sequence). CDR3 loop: CASSLGTLHADTQYF. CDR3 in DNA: TGTGCTAGCAGCTTAGGGACCCTACATGCAGATACGCAGTATTTT.

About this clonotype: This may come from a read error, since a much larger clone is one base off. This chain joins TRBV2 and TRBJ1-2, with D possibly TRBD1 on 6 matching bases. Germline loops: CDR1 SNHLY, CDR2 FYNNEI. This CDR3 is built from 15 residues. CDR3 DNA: TGTGCCAGCAGTGACCGCACAGACAGGACCTATGGCTACATCTTC. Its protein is CASSDRTDRTYGYIF.

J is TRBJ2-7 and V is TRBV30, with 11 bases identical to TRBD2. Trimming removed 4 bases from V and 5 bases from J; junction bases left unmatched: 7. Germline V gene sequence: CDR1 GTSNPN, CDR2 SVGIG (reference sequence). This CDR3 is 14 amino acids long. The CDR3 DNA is TGTGCCTGGACCTTAGCGGGAGGGTACCACGAGCAGTACTTC. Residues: CAWTLAGGYHEQYF.

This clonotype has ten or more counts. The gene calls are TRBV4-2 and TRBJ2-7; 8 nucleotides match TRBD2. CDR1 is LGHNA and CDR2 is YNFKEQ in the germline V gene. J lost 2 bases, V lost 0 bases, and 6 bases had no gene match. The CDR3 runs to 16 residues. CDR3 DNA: TGTGCCAGCAGCCAAGATCTAAGCGGGAGCACCTACGAGCAGTACTTC. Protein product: CASSQDLSGSTYEQYF.

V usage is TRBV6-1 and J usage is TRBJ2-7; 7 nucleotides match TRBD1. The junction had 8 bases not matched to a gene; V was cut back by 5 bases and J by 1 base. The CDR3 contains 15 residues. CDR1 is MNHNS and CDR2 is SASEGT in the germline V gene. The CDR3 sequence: CASSKTGTDSYEQYF. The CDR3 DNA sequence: TGTGCCAGCAGTAAGACCGGGACAGATTCCTACGAGCAGTACTTC.

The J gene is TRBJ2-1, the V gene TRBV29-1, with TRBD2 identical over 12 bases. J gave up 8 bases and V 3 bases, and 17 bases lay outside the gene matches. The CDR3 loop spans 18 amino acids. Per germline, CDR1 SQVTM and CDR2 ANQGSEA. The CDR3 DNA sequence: TGCAGCGTTGAGGGACGGAAACTAGCGGGAGGAGGACTGGATGAGCAGTTCTTC. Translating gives CSVEGRKLAGGGLDEQFF.

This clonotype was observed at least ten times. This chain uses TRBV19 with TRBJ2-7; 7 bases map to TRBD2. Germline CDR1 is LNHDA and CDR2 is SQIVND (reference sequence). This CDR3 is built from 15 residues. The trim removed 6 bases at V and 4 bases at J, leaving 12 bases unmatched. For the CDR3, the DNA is TGTGCCAGTAGCGTAAACGTAGGGACTAAGTACGAGCAGTACTTC. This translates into CASSVNVGTKYEQYF.

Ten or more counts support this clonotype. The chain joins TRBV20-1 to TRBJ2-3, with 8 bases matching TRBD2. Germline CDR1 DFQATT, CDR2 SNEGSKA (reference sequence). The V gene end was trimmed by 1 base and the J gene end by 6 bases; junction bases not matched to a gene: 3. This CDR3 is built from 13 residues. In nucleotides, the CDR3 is TGCAGTGCTAGAGCGGGAGGGCCGGATACGCAGTATTTT. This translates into CSARAGGPDTQYF.

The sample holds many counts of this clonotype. The CDR3 loop reads CASSPARGDTQYF. CDR3 DNA: TGTGCCAGTAGTCCCGCCAGGGGGGATACGCAGTATTTT. The rearrangement links TRBV19 to TRBJ2-3; 7 bases map to TRBD1. This CDR3 region has 13 residues. After removal of 5 bases from V and 6 bases from J, the junction contained 5 bases not matched to a gene. Germline V gene sequence: CDR1 LNHDA, CDR2 SQIVND (reference sequence). The entire variable domain, with the rest obtained from reference TRBV19 and TRBJ2-3, is as follows: DGGITQSPKYLFRKEGQNVTLSCEQNLNHDAMYWYRQDPGQGLRLIYYSQIVNDFQKGDIAEGYSVSREKKESFPLTVTSAQKNPTAFYLCASSPARGDTQYFGPGTRLTVL.

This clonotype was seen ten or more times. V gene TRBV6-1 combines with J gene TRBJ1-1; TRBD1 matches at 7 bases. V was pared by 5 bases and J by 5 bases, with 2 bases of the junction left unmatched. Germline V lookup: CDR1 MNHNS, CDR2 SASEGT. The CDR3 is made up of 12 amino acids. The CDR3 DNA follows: TGTGCCAGCAGTACAGGGGTTACTGAAGCTTTCTTT. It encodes CASSTGVTEAFF.

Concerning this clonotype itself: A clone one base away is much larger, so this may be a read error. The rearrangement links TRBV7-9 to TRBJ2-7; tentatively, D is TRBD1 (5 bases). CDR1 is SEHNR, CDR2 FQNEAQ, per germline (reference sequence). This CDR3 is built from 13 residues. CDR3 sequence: CAGSLLGAYEQYF. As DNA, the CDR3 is TGTGCCGGCAGCTTGCTAGGGGCCTACGAGCAGTACTTC. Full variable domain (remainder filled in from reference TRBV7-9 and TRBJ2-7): DTGVSQNPRHKITKRGQNVTFRCDPISEHNRLYWYRQTLGQGPEFLTYFQNEAQLEKSRLLSDRFSAERPKGSFSTLEIQRTEQGDSAMYLCAGSLLGAYEQYFGPGTRLTVT.

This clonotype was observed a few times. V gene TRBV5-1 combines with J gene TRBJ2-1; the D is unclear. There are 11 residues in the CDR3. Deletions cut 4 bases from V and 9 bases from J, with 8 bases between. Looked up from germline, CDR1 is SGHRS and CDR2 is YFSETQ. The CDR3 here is CASSLTTEQFF. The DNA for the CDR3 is TGCGCCAGCAGCCTGACGACTGAGCAGTTCTTC.

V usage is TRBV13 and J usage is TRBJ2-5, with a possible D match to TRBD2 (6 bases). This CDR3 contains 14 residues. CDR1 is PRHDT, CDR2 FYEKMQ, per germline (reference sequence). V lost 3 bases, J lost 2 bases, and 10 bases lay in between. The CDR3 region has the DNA TGTGCCAGCAGCTTGCGCGGGGTACAAGAGACCCAGTACTTC. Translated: CASSLRGVQETQYF.